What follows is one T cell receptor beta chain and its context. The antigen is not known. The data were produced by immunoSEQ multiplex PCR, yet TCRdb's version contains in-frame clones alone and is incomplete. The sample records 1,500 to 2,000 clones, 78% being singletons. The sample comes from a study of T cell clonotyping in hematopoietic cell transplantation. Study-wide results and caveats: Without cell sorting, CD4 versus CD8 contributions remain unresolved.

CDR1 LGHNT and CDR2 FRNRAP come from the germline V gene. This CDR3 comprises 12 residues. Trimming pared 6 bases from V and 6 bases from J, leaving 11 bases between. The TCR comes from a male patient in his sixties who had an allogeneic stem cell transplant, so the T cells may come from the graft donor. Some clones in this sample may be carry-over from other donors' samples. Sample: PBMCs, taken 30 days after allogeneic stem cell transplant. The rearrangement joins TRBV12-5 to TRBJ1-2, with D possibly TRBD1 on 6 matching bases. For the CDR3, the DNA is TGTGCTAGTGGATGGACAGAGGATGGCTACACCTTC. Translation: CASGWTEDGYTF. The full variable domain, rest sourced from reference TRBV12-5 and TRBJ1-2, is DARVTQTPRHKVTEMGQEVTMRCQPILGHNTVFWYRQTMMQGLELLAYFRNRAPLDDSGMPKDRFSAEMPDATLATLKIQPSEPRDSAVYFCASGWTEDGYTFGSGTRLTVV.